The clone carrying this T cell receptor (beta chain) occurred many times. Antigen specificity is unknown. This sample was taken from a study of neurological immune-mediated disorders. Study findings and constraints: Expansion of TCR clones was greatest in HTLV-1-associated myelopathy and smallest in multiple sclerosis, where it fell below that of healthy controls.

Serving as healthy controls were blood bank volunteers based in Maryland, USA. The method for making cDNA was 5'RACE, and it used 10-nucleotide random UMIs. From the 5' RACE reads, TCRdb called clonotypes with MiXCR, one entry per CDR3 protein. The sample holds under 30,000 distinct CDR3 sequences, roughly 7% seen once. Germline assignment: CDR1 SGHRS and CDR2 YFSETQ. CDR3 size: 15 residues. Unmatched junction bases numbered 10, after V lost 4 bases and J lost 7 bases. The TCR sequence derives from a woman aged 40 to 50 in good health. The chain carries TRBV5-1 and TRBJ2-2; TRBD2 aligns across 7 bases. Material for sequencing was PBMCs. In DNA form, the CDR3 reads TGCGCCAGCAGCGACATCGGCGGGAGCCTCGGGGAGCTGTTTTTT. Translated: CASSDIGGSLGELFF. The full variable domain, rest sourced from reference TRBV5-1 and TRBJ2-2, is KAGVTQTPRYLIKTRGQQVTLSCSPISGHRSVSWYQQTPGQGLQFLFEYFSETQRNKGNFPGRFSGRQFSNSRSEMNVSTLELGDSALYLCASSDIGGSLGELFFGEGSRLTVL.